This is a list of T cell receptor beta chains from one sample in a study of response to subunit inactivated influenza vaccine. TCRdb re-derived calls from the RT-PCR reads in MiXCR, one entry per CDR3 protein. Here the sample spans hundreds of thousands of distinct CDR3 sequences, roughly 10% being singletons. The starting material was PBMCs from blood, obtained on the day of vaccination. Receptor source: a man aged 50 to 59 who received an inactivated influenza vaccine. The CDR3 runs from the conserved cysteine through the conserved F or W. Each record gives: clone size, V gene, D gene, J gene, CDR3 protein, CDR3 DNA. A D gene is named only where the DNA matches it firmly. The listing skips clone size in some rows; elsewhere it reads once, few, many or a size class.

abundance: .
v_gene: TRBV3-1
d_gene: .
j_gene: TRBJ2-7
CDR3aa: CASSPQADPTYEQYF
CDR3nt: TGTGCCAGCAGCCCTCAAGCGGACCCAACCTACGAGCAGTACTTC

abundance: .
v_gene: TRBV12-3/TRBV12-4
d_gene: .
j_gene: TRBJ2-2
CDR3aa: CASQTDRGGPYAGELFF
CDR3nt: TGTGCCAGCCAAACCGATCGGGGAGGTCCCTATGCCGGGGAGCTGTTTTTT

abundance: .
v_gene: TRBV4-2
d_gene: .
j_gene: TRBJ2-1
CDR3aa: CASSPGGAGATSYNEQFF
CDR3nt: TGTGCCAGCAGCCCCGGTGGCGCGGGGGCCACTTCCTACAATGAGCAGTTCTTC

abundance: few
v_gene: TRBV12-3/TRBV12-4
d_gene: .
j_gene: TRBJ1-1
CDR3aa: CASSLWPGGRDTEAFF
CDR3nt: TGTGCCAGCAGTCTCTGGCCCGGGGGCCGGGACACTGAAGCTTTCTTT

abundance: few
v_gene: TRBV7-9
d_gene: .
j_gene: TRBJ2-7
CDR3aa: CASSPPLGAEQYF
CDR3nt: TGTGCCAGCAGCCCGCCTCTCGGTGCCGAGCAGTACTTC

abundance: .
v_gene: TRBV6-2/TRBV6-3
d_gene: .
j_gene: TRBJ2-7
CDR3aa: CASSYSPAVGSYEQYF
CDR3nt: TGTGCCAGCAGTTACTCCCCAGCGGTGGGGTCCTACGAGCAGTACTTC

abundance: few
v_gene: TRBV10-3
d_gene: TRBD2
j_gene: TRBJ2-7
CDR3aa: CAISDPGGGGSYEQYF
CDR3nt: TGTGCCATCAGTGATCCCGGGGGGGGCGGTTCCTACGAGCAGTACTTC

abundance: many
v_gene: TRBV7-9
d_gene: TRBD2
j_gene: TRBJ2-3
CDR3aa: CASGAAGGFLTDTQYF
CDR3nt: TGTGCCAGCGGAGCAGCGGGGGGGTTTCTCACAGATACGCAGTATTTT

abundance: .
v_gene: TRBV4-2
d_gene: .
j_gene: TRBJ1-1
CDR3aa: CASSQDGISDTEAFF
CDR3nt: TGTGCCAGCAGCCAAGATGGCATCTCCGACACTGAAGCTTTCTTT

abundance: many
v_gene: TRBV12-3/TRBV12-4
d_gene: TRBD1
j_gene: TRBJ2-2
CDR3aa: CASSLLTGGFGELFF
CDR3nt: TGTGCCAGCAGTTTGTTGACAGGGGGCTTCGGGGAGCTGTTTTTT

abundance: many
v_gene: TRBV4-1
d_gene: .
j_gene: TRBJ2-1
CDR3aa: CASSHGPDNEQFF
CDR3nt: TGCGCCAGCAGCCATGGACCCGACAATGAGCAGTTCTTC

abundance: .
v_gene: TRBV12-3/TRBV12-4
d_gene: TRBD1
j_gene: TRBJ2-6
CDR3aa: CASRATGGLSGANVLTF
CDR3nt: TGTGCCAGCAGGGCGACAGGGGGTCTCTCTGGGGCCAACGTCCTGACTTTC

abundance: .
v_gene: TRBV29-1
d_gene: .
j_gene: TRBJ2-3
CDR3aa: CSVWEGGTDTQYF
CDR3nt: TGCAGCGTTTGGGAGGGGGGTACAGATACGCAGTATTTT

abundance: many
v_gene: TRBV7-9
d_gene: .
j_gene: TRBJ1-5
CDR3aa: CASSLNNQPQHF
CDR3nt: TGTGCCAGCAGCTTGAATAATCAGCCCCAGCATTTT

abundance: .
v_gene: TRBV6-2/TRBV6-3
d_gene: TRBD2
j_gene: TRBJ2-1
CDR3aa: CASSRGGPGNEQFF
CDR3nt: TGTGCCAGCAGTCGGGGGGGTCCCGGCAATGAGCAGTTCTTC

abundance: few
v_gene: TRBV10-3
d_gene: .
j_gene: TRBJ2-2
CDR3aa: CAISEAHYSTGELFF
CDR3nt: TGTGCCATCAGTGAAGCTCATTACAGCACCGGGGAGCTGTTTTTT

abundance: .
v_gene: TRBV12-3/TRBV12-4
d_gene: .
j_gene: TRBJ2-7
CDR3aa: CASSFRGEPPYEQYF
CDR3nt: TGTGCCAGCAGTTTTAGGGGAGAACCCCCCTACGAGCAGTACTTC

abundance: few
v_gene: TRBV6-2/TRBV6-3
d_gene: TRBD2
j_gene: TRBJ2-2
CDR3aa: CASSDKTSGGRTGELFF
CDR3nt: TGTGCCAGCAGTGATAAGACTAGCGGGGGGCGTACCGGGGAGCTGTTTTTT

abundance: .
v_gene: TRBV7-2
d_gene: TRBD1
j_gene: TRBJ2-1
CDR3aa: CASSTRTGGWNEQFF
CDR3nt: TGTGCCAGCAGCACACGGACAGGGGGCTGGAATGAGCAGTTCTTC

abundance: few
v_gene: TRBV15
d_gene: .
j_gene: TRBJ2-3
CDR3aa: CATSRDPGQADTQYF
CDR3nt: TGTGCCACCAGCAGAGATCCAGGGCAGGCAGATACGCAGTATTTT

abundance: few
v_gene: TRBV20-1
d_gene: TRBD1
j_gene: TRBJ1-4
CDR3aa: CSARDLAGGTEKLFF
CDR3nt: TGCAGTGCTAGAGATTTGGCAGGGGGTACGGAAAAACTGTTTTTT

abundance: few
v_gene: TRBV12-3/TRBV12-4
d_gene: TRBD1
j_gene: TRBJ1-3
CDR3aa: CASIPGTAGNTIYF
CDR3nt: TGTGCCAGCATCCCCGGGACAGCCGGAAACACCATATATTTT

abundance: many
v_gene: TRBV5-1
d_gene: .
j_gene: TRBJ2-3
CDR3aa: CASSLDQPSTDTQYF
CDR3nt: TGCGCCAGCAGCTTGGATCAGCCTAGCACAGATACGCAGTATTTT

abundance: .
v_gene: TRBV7-9
d_gene: .
j_gene: TRBJ2-1
CDR3aa: CASSLVQGRGEQFF
CDR3nt: TGTGCCAGCAGCTTAGTCCAGGGAAGGGGTGAGCAGTTCTTC

abundance: .
v_gene: TRBV7-9
d_gene: .
j_gene: TRBJ1-4
CDR3aa: CASSSPQNKLFF
CDR3nt: TGTGCCAGCAGCTCACCACAGAACAAACTGTTTTTT

abundance: few
v_gene: TRBV20-1
d_gene: TRBD1
j_gene: TRBJ2-1
CDR3aa: CSARIGTGFSNEQFF
CDR3nt: TGCAGTGCTAGGATCGGGACAGGATTTTCCAATGAGCAGTTCTTC

abundance: few
v_gene: TRBV7-6
d_gene: TRBD2
j_gene: TRBJ2-5
CDR3aa: CASSLTSGVLETQYF
CDR3nt: TGTGCCAGCAGTTTGACTAGCGGGGTTTTAGAGACCCAGTACTTC